What follows describes a single T cell receptor beta chain. The CDR3 runs to 15 residues. Germline values: CDR1 LNHDA, CDR2 SQIVND (reference sequence). V was trimmed by 6 bases and J by 1 base, leaving 12 bases between them. Sequencing used immunoSEQ multiplex PCR; TCRdb keeps in-frame clones, though not all of them. Found here are about 84,000 clones, 97% of them singletons; the top ten hold 0.15% to 0.2%. This sample is part of a study of technical replicates of blood from several donors. Sequenced: T cells isolated from PBMCs. The chain employs TRBV19 and TRBJ2-2; unclear D gene. The TCR comes from a human donor in good health. The CDR3 protein is CASSPRRKNTGELFF. The CDR3 coding sequence is TGTGCCAGTAGCCCCCGCAGAAAGAACACCGGGGAGCTGTTTTTT.